These 21 T cell receptor beta chains were all obtained from the same sample, sequenced in a study of shared clonotypes between healthy human individuals. Clones were read by immunoSEQ multiplex PCR, and TCRdb kept only the in-frame ones, dropping some. The sample includes around 1.1 million clones, 70% to 85% of them seen just once. Material for sequencing was memory CD4+ T cells from PBMCs. As for subset: CD45RA-negative fraction. All receptors come from a man aged 18 to 30 in good health. Some clones in this sample may be carry-over from other donors' samples.

The V and J genes are TRBV5-1 and TRBJ2-7; D ambiguous. This CDR3 spans 14 amino acids. The germline V gene encodes CDR1 SGHRS and CDR2 YFSETQ. Between the trimmed V and J ends, which lost 0 bases and 1 base, there was a span of 8 bases. The CDR3 coding sequence is TGCGCCAGCAGCTTGGCGGAAAGTTCCTACGAGCAGTACTTC. It translates to CASSLAESSYEQYF.

The V gene is TRBV10-3, the J gene TRBJ1-2, with 8 bases fitting TRBD1. Trimming at V came to 2 bases and at J to 7 bases, leaving 6 bases not matched to a gene. The length of the CDR3 is 14 residues. CDR1 ENHRY and CDR2 SYGVKD come from the germline V gene. CDR3 residues: CAISEQGAPLGYTF. In DNA, the CDR3 is TGTGCCATCAGTGAGCAGGGGGCGCCCCTTGGCTACACCTTC.

Points on this clone: Other DNA sequences from this sample encode an identical CDR3 as well. J is TRBJ2-5 and V is TRBV20-1; D not resolved. The germline V and J ends were trimmed by 2 bases and 4 bases, with 5 bases remaining between them. This CDR3 spans 11 amino acids. CDR1 is DFQATT and CDR2 is SNEGSKA in the germline V gene (reference sequence). CDR3 DNA: TGCAGTGCTAGATTAGGAGAGACCCAGTACTTC. Protein sequence: CSARLGETQYF.

This rearrangement joins TRBV15 to TRBJ2-7; 9 nucleotides agree with TRBD1. This CDR3 contains 15 residues. Germline loops: CDR1 LNHNV, CDR2 YYDKDF (reference sequence). The ends lost 1 base at V and 6 bases at J; junction bases unmatched: 7. The CDR3 loop is CATSRGGTGSAEQYF. CDR3 DNA sequence: TGTGCCACCAGCAGAGGAGGGACAGGGTCGGCCGAGCAGTACTTC.

The chain uses TRBV5-1 and TRBJ2-3; 11 bases map to TRBD2. This CDR3 has 13 residues. V shed 7 bases, J shed 3 bases, and the junction held 1 base outside the gene matches. CDR1 is SGHRS, CDR2 YFSETQ, per germline. CDR3 in amino acids: CASRLAGTDTQYF. Written as DNA, the CDR3 is TGCGCCAGCCGACTAGCGGGAACAGATACGCAGTATTTT. Supplemented by reference TRBV5-1 and TRBJ2-3, the full variable domain reads KAGVTQTPRYLIKTRGQQVTLSCSPISGHRSVSWYQQTPGQGLQFLFEYFSETQRNKGNFPGRFSGRQFSNSRSEMNVSTLELGDSALYLCASRLAGTDTQYFGPGTRLTVL.

In its sample, this clone was seen once. A much larger clone differs from this one at a single base, so this may be a read error. The chain uses TRBV7-9 and TRBJ2-7, with TRBD2 identical over 8 bases. Unmatched junction bases numbered 7, after V lost 5 bases and J lost 4 bases. Germline assignment: CDR1 SEHNR and CDR2 FQNEAQ (reference sequence). The CDR3 has 14 residues. CDR3 sequence: CASSLPGLVYEQYF. The CDR3 bases are TGTGCCAGCAGCCTCCCGGGACTAGTTTACGAGCAGTACTTC.

This clone was seen just once. V and J are TRBV6-5 and TRBJ1-2; TRBD1 might be the D (6 bases). CDR3 length: 12 amino acids. Germline CDR1 and CDR2: MNHEY and SVGAGI. Trimming pared 10 bases from V and 5 bases from J, leaving 14 bases between. Written as DNA, the CDR3 is TGTGCCACCTTTAGGGGGGTTTATGGCTACACCTTC. Amino acid sequence: CATFRGVYGYTF.

Regarding this clone: A much larger clone is a single base away; this may be a read error. This sample includes further DNA sequences coding for the same CDR3. This chain joins TRBV18 and TRBJ2-3; D not resolved. V was shortened by 3 bases and J by 3 bases, with 7 bases between the two germline ends. CDR3 size: 13 residues. Looked up from germline, CDR1 is KGHSH and CDR2 is LQKENI. The chain's CDR3 is CASSPALTDTQYF. CDR3 bases: TGTGCCAGCTCACCGGCCCTGACAGATACGCAGTATTTT. The complete variable domain, with remaining parts taken from reference TRBV18 and TRBJ2-3, reads NAGVMQNPRHLVRRRGQEARLRCSPMKGHSHVYWYRQLPEEGLKFMVYLQKENIIDESGMPKERFSAEFPKEGPSILRIQQVVRGDSAAYFCASSPALTDTQYFGPGTRLTVL.

The CDR3 sequence is CASSLVGRVDYGYTF. CDR3 nucleotides: TGTGCCAGCAGCTTAGTGGGGAGGGTGGACTATGGCTACACCTTC. This sequence joins TRBV11-2 and TRBJ1-2; no reliable D call. V was clipped by 1 base and J by 3 bases, with 12 bases between them. The CDR3 has 15 residues. From germline, CDR1 is SGHAT and CDR2 FQNNGV.

CDR3 amino acids: CASSATRQGALGGNTIYF. CDR3 in DNA: TGTGCCAGCAGTGCTACCAGACAGGGGGCTCTGGGGGGAAACACCATATATTTT. V usage is TRBV6-1 and J usage is TRBJ1-3; the match to TRBD1 covers 10 bases. The CDR3 length is 18 residues. V was clipped by 4 bases and J by 4 bases; unmatched bases: 13. From germline, CDR1 is MNHNS and CDR2 SASEGT.

The chain employs TRBV28 and TRBJ2-3; D might be TRBD2 (5 bases). CDR3 length: 17 residues. The V end lost 4 bases, the J end lost 1 base, and 18 bases lay between the germline ends. Per the germline V gene, CDR1 is MDHEN and CDR2 is SYDVKM. The CDR3: CASSSVAPRIGTDTQYF. The CDR3, as DNA: TGTGCCAGCAGTTCCGTAGCGCCACGAATCGGCACAGATACGCAGTATTTT.

The chain has TRBV6-6 and TRBJ2-1; 9 bases are shared with TRBD2. V shed 7 bases and J 15 bases; nucleotides not matched to a gene: 13. The CDR3 spans 13 residues. Germline CDR1 and CDR2: MNHNY and SVGAGI (reference sequence). CDR3 in amino acids: CASNRGTAGGGFF. DNA for the CDR3: TGTGCCAGCAACAGGGGTACGGCGGGAGGGGGGTTCTTC.

V usage is TRBV18 and J usage is TRBJ1-2; 9 bases are shared with TRBD1. The CDR3 length is 16 residues. Trimming cost V 4 bases and J 2 bases; bases outside gene matches: 8. The germline gives CDR1 KGHSH, CDR2 LQKENI. The CDR3 bases are TGTGCCAGCTCACTCGGACAGGGGAATGCCAACTATGGCTACACCTTC. The encoded protein is CASSLGQGNANYGYTF.

V is TRBV13 and J is TRBJ2-1; 10 bases align to TRBD2. The CDR3 length is 15 residues. The V and J ends lost 3 bases and 3 bases, in that order; junction bases with no gene match: 2. Germline CDR1 is PRHDT and CDR2 is FYEKMQ (reference sequence). The CDR3 is CASSLRLAGYNEQFF. The CDR3 DNA sequence: TGTGCCAGCAGCTTGCGACTAGCGGGCTACAATGAGCAGTTCTTC. The full variable domain, its missing parts supplied by reference TRBV13 and TRBJ2-1, is AAGVIQSPRHLIKEKRETATLKCYPIPRHDTVYWYQQGPGQDPQFLISFYEKMQSDKGSIPDRFSAQQFSDYHSELNMSSLELGDSALYFCASSLRLAGYNEQFFGPGTRLTVL.

This clone showed up just once. The chain joins TRBV4-2 to TRBJ2-1, with 7 bases fitting TRBD2. The germline gives CDR1 LGHNA, CDR2 YNFKEQ. V was pared by 1 base and J by 0 bases, with 6 bases of the junction left unmatched. There are 17 residues in the CDR3. The CDR3 coding sequence is TGTGCCAGCAGCCAAGGCGGGAGACCGAGCTCCTACAATGAGCAGTTCTTC. As protein: CASSQGGRPSSYNEQFF.

On this clone: This sample includes further DNA sequences coding for the same CDR3. The chain has TRBV18 and TRBJ2-3; D call uncertain. Germline CDR1 KGHSH, CDR2 LQKENI. This CDR3 has 14 residues. Trimming took 0 bases from V and 3 from J, leaving 7 bases between them. CDR3 loop: CASSPPTRTDTQYF. CDR3 in DNA: TGTGCCAGCTCACCACCGACAAGGACAGATACGCAGTATTTT.

This clone was seen many times. The chain links TRBV4-1 to TRBJ2-2, with TRBD2 matching 14 bases. Trimming took 4 bases from V and 6 from J; bases not matched to a gene: 4. The germline gives CDR1 MGHRA, CDR2 YSYEKL. This CDR3 contains 16 residues. This CDR3 reads CASSRPGLAGAGELFF. Written as DNA, the CDR3 is TGCGCCAGCAGCCGCCCGGGACTAGCGGGAGCCGGGGAGCTGTTTTTT.

This chain joins TRBV7-9 and TRBJ2-7; 7 positions agree with TRBD1. The CDR3 consists of 16 residues. The V gene's germline CDR1 is SEHNR and CDR2 FQNEAQ (reference sequence). Unmatched junction bases numbered 10, after V lost 5 bases and J lost 0 bases. The CDR3 DNA reads as TGTGCCAGCAGCCATTCATACAGGGGTTCCTCCTACGAGCAGTACTTC. Encoded protein: CASSHSYRGSSYEQYF.

This clone was seen a handful of times. The chain uses TRBV4-1 and TRBJ1-2, with TRBD1 matching over 7 bases. Germline trimming cut 1 base from V and 6 bases from J; bases unmatched to any gene: 8. The CDR3 contains 15 residues. Per the germline V gene, CDR1 is MGHRA and CDR2 is YSYEKL. The CDR3 DNA follows: TGCGCCAGCAGCCAAGCTTCGCAGGGGGAAAATGGCTACACCTTC. Protein sequence: CASSQASQGENGYTF.

Here the CDR3 reads CASSPPRGDVRKVNTEAFF. In nucleotides, the CDR3 is TGTGCCAGCTCACCACCGAGGGGGGACGTAAGAAAGGTGAACACTGAAGCTTTCTTT. V is TRBV18 and J is TRBJ1-1, with D perhaps matching TRBD1 (6 bases). Looked up from germline, CDR1 is KGHSH and CDR2 is LQKENI. V was clipped by 0 bases and J by 0 bases, with 20 bases between them. The CDR3 length is 19 residues.

The V and J genes are TRBV5-8 and TRBJ1-5; no definite D call. This CDR3 contains 12 residues. The germline V gene encodes CDR1 SGHTS and CDR2 YDEGEE. Trimming removed 2 bases at V and 3 bases at J, with 3 bases between. CDR3 residues: CASSFYNQPQHF. The CDR3 DNA reads as TGTGCCAGCAGCTTTTACAATCAGCCCCAGCATTTT.